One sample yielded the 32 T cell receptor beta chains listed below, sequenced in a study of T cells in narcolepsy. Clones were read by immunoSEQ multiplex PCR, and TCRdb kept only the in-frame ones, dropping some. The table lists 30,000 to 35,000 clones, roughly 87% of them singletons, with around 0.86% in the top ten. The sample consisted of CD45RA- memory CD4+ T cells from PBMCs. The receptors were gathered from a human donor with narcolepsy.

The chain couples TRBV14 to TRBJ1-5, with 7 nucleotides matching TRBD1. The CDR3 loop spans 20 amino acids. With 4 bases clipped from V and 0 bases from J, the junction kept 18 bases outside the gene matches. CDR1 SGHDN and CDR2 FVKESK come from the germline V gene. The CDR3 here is CASSPTDRVRTIYSNQPQHF. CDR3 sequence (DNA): TGTGCCAGCAGCCCGACCGACAGGGTGCGAACCATCTATAGCAATCAGCCCCAGCATTTT.

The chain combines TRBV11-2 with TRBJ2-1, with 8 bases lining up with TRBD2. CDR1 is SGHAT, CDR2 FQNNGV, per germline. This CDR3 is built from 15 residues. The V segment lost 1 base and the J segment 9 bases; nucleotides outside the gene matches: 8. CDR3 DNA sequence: TGTGCCAGCAGCTTAGGAGGAGGGACTAGAGGTGAGCAGTTCTTC. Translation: CASSLGGGTRGEQFF.

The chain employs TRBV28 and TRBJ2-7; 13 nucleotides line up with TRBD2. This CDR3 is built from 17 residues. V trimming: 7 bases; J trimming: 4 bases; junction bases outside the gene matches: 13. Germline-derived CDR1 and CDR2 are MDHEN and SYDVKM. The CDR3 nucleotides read TGTGCCAGCAAAACAGGGGGACTAGCGGGATCCGGGTACGAGCAGTACTTC. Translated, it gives CASKTGGLAGSGYEQYF.

This CDR3 is CASSPRQGNYEQYF. CDR3 DNA: TGTGCCAGCAGCCCCCGACAGGGAAACTACGAGCAGTACTTC. The chain joins TRBV11-1 to TRBJ2-7; 7 nucleotides line up with TRBD1. The CDR3 runs 14 residues. Trimming at V came to 5 bases and at J to 3 bases, leaving 7 bases not matched to a gene. Per germline, CDR1 SGHAT and CDR2 FQDESV (reference sequence).

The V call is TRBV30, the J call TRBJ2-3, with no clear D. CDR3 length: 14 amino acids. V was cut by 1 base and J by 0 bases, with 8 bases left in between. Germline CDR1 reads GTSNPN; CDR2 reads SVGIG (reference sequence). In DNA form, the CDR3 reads TGTGCCTGGAGTGAAGGTTCCAGCACAGATACGCAGTATTTT. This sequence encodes CAWSEGSSTDTQYF.

CDR3 sequence (DNA): TGTGCCAGCACCACCGACTCACAAGATTGGAATGAGCAGTTCTTC. Protein: CASTTDSQDWNEQFF. The chain is built from TRBV25-1 and TRBJ2-1; D is unclear. There are 15 residues in the CDR3. V was cut by 7 bases and J by 7 bases, with 20 bases left in between. In germline, CDR1 is MGHDK, CDR2 SYGVNS.

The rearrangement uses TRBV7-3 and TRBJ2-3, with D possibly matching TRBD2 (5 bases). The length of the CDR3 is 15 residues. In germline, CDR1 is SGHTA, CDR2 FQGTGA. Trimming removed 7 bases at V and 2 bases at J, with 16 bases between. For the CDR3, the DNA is TGTGCCAGCAACAAAGGAGGCGGAAACACAGATACGCAGTATTTT. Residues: CASNKGGGNTDTQYF.

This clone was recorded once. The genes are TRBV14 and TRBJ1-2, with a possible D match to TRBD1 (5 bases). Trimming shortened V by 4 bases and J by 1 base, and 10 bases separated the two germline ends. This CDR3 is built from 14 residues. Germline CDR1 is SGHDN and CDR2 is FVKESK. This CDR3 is CASSPGGGNYGYTF. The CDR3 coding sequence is TGTGCCAGCAGCCCCGGGGGGGGTAACTATGGCTACACCTTC.

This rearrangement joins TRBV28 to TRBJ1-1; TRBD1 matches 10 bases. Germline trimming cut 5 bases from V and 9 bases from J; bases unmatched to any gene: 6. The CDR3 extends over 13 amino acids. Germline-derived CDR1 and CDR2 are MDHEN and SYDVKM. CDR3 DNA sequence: TGTGCCAGCAGTCTTCGACAGGGGGCTAAAGCTTTCTTT. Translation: CASSLRQGAKAFF.

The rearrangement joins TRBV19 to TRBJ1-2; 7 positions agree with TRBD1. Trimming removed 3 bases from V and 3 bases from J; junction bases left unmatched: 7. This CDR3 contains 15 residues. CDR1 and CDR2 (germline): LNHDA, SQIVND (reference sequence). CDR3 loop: CASSISPDRDYGYTF. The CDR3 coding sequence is TGTGCCAGTAGTATTTCCCCCGACAGGGACTATGGCTACACCTTC.

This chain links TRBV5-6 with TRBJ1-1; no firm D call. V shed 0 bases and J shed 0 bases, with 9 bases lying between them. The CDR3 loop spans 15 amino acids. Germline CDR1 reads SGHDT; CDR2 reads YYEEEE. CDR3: CASSLGWEMNTEAFF. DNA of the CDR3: TGTGCCAGCAGCTTGGGGTGGGAGATGAACACTGAAGCTTTCTTT.

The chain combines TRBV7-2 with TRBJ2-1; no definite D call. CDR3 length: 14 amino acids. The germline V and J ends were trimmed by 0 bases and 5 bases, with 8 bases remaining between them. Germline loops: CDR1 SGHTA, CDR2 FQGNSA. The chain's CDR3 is CASSLAYSNNEQFF. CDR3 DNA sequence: TGTGCCAGCAGCTTAGCGTACAGCAACAATGAGCAGTTCTTC.

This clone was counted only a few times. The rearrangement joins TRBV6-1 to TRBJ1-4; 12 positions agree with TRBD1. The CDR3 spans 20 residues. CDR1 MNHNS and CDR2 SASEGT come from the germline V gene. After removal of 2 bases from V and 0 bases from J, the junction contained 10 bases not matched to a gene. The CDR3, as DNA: TGTGCCAGCAGTGAATGGTATTGGGGACAGGGGGCTTCAACTAATGAAAAACTGTTTTTT. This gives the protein CASSEWYWGQGASTNEKLFF.

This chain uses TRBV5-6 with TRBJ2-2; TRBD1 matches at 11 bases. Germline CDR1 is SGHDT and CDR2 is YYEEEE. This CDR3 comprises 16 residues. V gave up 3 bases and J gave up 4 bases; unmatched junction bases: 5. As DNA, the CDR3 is TGTGCCAGCAGCTCCGGACAGGGGGCGCGCACCGGGGAGCTGTTTTTT. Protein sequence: CASSSGQGARTGELFF.

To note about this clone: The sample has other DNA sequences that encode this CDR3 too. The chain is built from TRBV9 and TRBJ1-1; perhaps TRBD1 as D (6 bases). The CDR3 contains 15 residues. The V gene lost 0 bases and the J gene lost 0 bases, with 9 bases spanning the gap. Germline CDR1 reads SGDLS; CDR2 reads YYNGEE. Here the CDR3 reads CASSVGGQLNTEAFF. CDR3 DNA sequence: TGTGCCAGCAGCGTAGGGGGACAACTGAACACTGAAGCTTTCTTT.

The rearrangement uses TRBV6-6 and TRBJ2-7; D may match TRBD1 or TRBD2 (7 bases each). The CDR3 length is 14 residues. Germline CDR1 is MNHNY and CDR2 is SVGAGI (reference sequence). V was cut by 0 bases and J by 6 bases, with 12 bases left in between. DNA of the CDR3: TGTGCCAGCAGTTACTCGGCCAGGGGGGGCGAGCAGTACTTC. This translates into CASSYSARGGEQYF.

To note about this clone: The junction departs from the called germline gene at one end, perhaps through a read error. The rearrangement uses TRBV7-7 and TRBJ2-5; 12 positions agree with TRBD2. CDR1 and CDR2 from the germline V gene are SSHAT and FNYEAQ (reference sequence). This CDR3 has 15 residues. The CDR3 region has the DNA TGTGCTAGCAGCTTAGCGGGACTAGCGGGAGAGACCCAGTACTTC. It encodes CASSLAGLAGETQYF.

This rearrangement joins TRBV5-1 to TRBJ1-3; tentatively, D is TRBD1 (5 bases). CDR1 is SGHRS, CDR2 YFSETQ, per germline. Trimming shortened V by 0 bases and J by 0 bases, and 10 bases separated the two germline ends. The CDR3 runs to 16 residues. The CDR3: CASSLGGVNSGNTIYF. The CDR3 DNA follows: TGCGCCAGCAGCTTGGGGGGCGTGAACTCTGGAAACACCATATATTTT.

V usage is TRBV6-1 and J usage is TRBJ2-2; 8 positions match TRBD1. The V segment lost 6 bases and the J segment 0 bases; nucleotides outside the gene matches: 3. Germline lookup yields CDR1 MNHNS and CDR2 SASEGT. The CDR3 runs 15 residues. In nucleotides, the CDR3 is TGTGCCAGCAGGGACAGGGCCTCGAACACCGGGGAGCTGTTTTTT. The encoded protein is CASRDRASNTGELFF.

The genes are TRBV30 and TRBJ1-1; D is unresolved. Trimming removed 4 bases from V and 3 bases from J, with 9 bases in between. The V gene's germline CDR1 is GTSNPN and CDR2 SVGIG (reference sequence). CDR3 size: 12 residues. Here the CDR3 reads CAWMWGDTEAFF. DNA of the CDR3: TGTGCCTGGATGTGGGGAGACACTGAAGCTTTCTTT. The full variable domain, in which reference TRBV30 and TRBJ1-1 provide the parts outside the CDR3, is SQTIHQWPATLVQPVGSPLSLECTVEGTSNPNLYWYRQAAGRGLQLLFYSVGIGQISSEVPQNLSASRPQDRQFILSSKKLLLSDSGFYLCAWMWGDTEAFFGQGTRLTVV.

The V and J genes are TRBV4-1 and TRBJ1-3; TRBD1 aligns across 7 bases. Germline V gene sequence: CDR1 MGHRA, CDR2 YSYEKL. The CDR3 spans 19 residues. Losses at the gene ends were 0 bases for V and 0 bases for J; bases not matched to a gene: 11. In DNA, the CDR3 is TGCGCCAGCAGCCAAGATTTCGGGAGGACAGGTGTCTCTGGAAACACCATATATTTT. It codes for CASSQDFGRTGVSGNTIYF.

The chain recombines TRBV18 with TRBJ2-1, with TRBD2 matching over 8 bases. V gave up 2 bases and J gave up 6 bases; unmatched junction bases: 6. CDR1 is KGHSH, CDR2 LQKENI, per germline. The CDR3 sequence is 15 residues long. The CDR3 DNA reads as TGTGCCAGCTCACCAGGCGGGGGGTTATTCAATGAGCAGTTCTTC. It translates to CASSPGGGLFNEQFF.

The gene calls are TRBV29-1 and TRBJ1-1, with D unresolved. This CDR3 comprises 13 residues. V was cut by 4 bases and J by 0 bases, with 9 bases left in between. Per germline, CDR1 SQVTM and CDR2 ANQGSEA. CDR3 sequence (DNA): TGCAGCGTTGTAGAGGGTCTGAACACTGAAGCTTTCTTT. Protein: CSVVEGLNTEAFF.

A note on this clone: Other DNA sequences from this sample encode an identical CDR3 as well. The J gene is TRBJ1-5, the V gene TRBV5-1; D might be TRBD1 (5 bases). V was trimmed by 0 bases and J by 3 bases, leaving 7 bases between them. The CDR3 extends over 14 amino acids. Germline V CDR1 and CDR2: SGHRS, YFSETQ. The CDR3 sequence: CASSLEGPNQPQHF. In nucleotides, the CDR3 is TGCGCCAGCAGCTTGGAGGGGCCCAATCAGCCCCAGCATTTT.

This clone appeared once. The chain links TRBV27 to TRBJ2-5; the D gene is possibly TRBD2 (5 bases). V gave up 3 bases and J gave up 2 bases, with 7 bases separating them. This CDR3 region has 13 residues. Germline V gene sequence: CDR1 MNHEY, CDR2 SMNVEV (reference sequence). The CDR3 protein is CASSFGDQETQYF. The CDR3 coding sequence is TGTGCCAGCAGTTTCGGGGATCAAGAGACCCAGTACTTC.

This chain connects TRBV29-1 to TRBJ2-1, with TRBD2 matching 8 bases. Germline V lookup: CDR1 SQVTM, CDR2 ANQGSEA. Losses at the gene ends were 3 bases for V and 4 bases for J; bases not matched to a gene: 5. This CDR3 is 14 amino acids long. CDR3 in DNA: TGCAGCGTTGATGGTAGCGGGATGTACAATGAGCAGTTCTTC. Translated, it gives CSVDGSGMYNEQFF.

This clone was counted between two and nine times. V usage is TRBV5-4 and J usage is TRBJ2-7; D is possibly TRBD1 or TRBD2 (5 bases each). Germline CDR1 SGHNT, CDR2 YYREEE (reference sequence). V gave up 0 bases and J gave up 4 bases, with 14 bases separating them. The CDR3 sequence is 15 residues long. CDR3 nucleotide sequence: TGTGCCAGCAGCTTGGTCGGGGCTCGAAAGTACGAGCAGTACTTC. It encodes CASSLVGARKYEQYF. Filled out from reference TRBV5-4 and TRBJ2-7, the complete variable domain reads ETGVTQSPTHLIKTRGQQVTLRCSSQSGHNTVSWYQQALGQGPQFIFQYYREEENGRGNFPPRFSGLQFPNYSSELNVNALELDDSALYLCASSLVGARKYEQYFGPGTRLTVT.

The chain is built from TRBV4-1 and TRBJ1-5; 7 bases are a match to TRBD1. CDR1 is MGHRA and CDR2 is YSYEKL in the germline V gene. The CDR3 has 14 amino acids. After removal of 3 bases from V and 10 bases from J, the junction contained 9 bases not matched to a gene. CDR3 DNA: TGCGCCAGCAGCCATGATCAGGGGGGTGGTCCCCAGCATTTT. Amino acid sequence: CASSHDQGGGPQHF.

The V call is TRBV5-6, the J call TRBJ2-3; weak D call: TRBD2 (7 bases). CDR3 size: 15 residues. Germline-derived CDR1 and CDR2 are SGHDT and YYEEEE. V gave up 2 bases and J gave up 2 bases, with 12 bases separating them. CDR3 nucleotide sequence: TGTGCCAGCAGCTTTTGGGGGGGCTACACAGATACGCAGTATTTT. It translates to CASSFWGGYTDTQYF.

The CDR3 nucleotides read TGTGCCAGCACCCAACGTGGGACAGGGATCTACGAGCAGTACTTC. Its translation is CASTQRGTGIYEQYF. The chain is built from TRBV6-1 and TRBJ2-7; 9 positions agree with TRBD1. J gave up 3 bases and V 7 bases, and 10 bases lay outside the gene matches. This CDR3 is 15 amino acids long. Germline V gives CDR1 MNHNS, CDR2 SASEGT.

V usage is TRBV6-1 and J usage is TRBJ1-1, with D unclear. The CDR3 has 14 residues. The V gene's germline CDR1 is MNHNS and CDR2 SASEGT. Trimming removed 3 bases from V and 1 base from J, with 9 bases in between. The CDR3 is CASSDFHRNTEAFF. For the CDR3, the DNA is TGTGCCAGCAGTGATTTTCACAGGAACACTGAAGCTTTCTTT.

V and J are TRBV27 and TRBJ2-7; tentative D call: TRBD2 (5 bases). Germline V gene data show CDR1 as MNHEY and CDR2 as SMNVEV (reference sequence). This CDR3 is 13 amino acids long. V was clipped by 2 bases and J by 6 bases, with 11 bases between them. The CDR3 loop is CASSLESGFEQYF. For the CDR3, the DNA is TGTGCCAGCAGTTTAGAATCGGGGTTCGAGCAGTACTTC.